This T cell receptor beta chain was retrieved from a study of cytomegalovirus exposure and HLA in healthy donors. Remarks on this clone: Antigen unknown.

The V segment lost 5 bases and the J segment 1 base; nucleotides outside the gene matches: 6. The CDR3 is made up of 15 amino acids. CDR1 and CDR2 from the germline V gene are SEHNR and FQNEAQ (reference sequence). 13 Jbeta primers and 60 Vbeta primers were used for the PCR. The repertoire was sequenced with immunoSEQ multiplex PCR; TCRdb's copy has only in-frame clones and lacks some. This table holds 130,000 or so clones, 70% to 80% found once. Points from the study as a whole: A few chains linked to CMV were shown in vitro to be specific for CMV antigens. Productive rates of about 90% or about 30% were seen for most TCR beta V segments in an earlier analysis.

This clonotype was sampled from a woman aged 55-70 years in good health and CMV-seronegative. Sequencing used PBMCs. The chain carries TRBV7-9 and TRBJ2-5; 8 bases agree with TRBD1. The CDR3 nucleotides read TGTGCCAGCAGCCTCGGACAGGGATCCCAAGAGACCCAGTACTTC. Protein: CASSLGQGSQETQYF.